This T cell receptor beta chain derives from a study of cytomegalovirus exposure and HLA in healthy donors. Details on this clone: Its antigen is undetermined.

The PCR ran on 60 Vbeta and 13 Jbeta primers. TCRdb keeps only in-frame clones here, not all; method: immunoSEQ multiplex PCR. This sample yields 150,000 to 200,000 clones, of which 75% to 80% are seen a single time; around 15% belongs to the top ten. CDR1 is MDHEN and CDR2 is SYDVKM in the germline V gene. Trimming stripped 2 bases from V and 4 bases from J, with 14 bases between. The CDR3 is made up of 15 amino acids. Whole-study results and caveats: When analyzed later, a missense DCLRE1C variant was found to be linked to TCR beta V- and J-gene trimming. Productive rates of about 90% or about 30% were seen for most TCR beta V segments in an earlier analysis. Researchers counted around 170 TCR beta chains as cytomegalovirus-associated. Analyzed later, association rates of TCRs varied across HLA loci, with DRB1 most and HLA-C fewest.

This sequence originates from a man aged 50-59 years in good health and CMV-seropositive. The chain couples TRBV28 to TRBJ1-2, with TRBD1 as a possible D gene (6 bases). Sequencing input: PBMCs. Here the CDR3 DNA reads TGTGCCAGCAGTTTACCGGGGGGCCAAGGCTATGGCTACACCTTC. The encoded protein is CASSLPGGQGYGYTF.